Each of the 25 T cell receptor beta chains below was sequenced from the same sample in a study of early stage breast cancer tumors. Profiled with immunoSEQ multiplex PCR; TCRdb holds only in-frame clones, not every one. Here the sample spans about 38,000 clones, approximately 74% being singletons. The sample consisted of blood. These receptor sequences come from a person in their sixties with breast cancer.

The chain uses TRBV6-6 and TRBJ1-2; 9 bases align to TRBD1. The CDR3 loop spans 16 amino acids. Germline V gene sequence: CDR1 MNHNY, CDR2 SVGAGI (reference sequence). Germline trimming cut 0 bases from V and 2 bases from J; bases unmatched to any gene: 4. The CDR3 protein is CASSYSNDRGNYGYTF. The CDR3 coding sequence is TGTGCCAGCAGTTACTCGAATGACAGGGGGAACTATGGCTACACCTTC.

V is TRBV27 and J is TRBJ2-1; 7 nucleotides agree with TRBD2. Trimming at V came to 5 bases and at J to 10 bases, leaving 2 bases not matched to a gene. CDR3 length: 11 residues. Germline V gene lookup returns CDR1 MNHEY and CDR2 SMNVEV (reference sequence). The CDR3 spells CASSISGEQFF. CDR3 nucleotides: TGTGCCAGCAGTATTAGCGGGGAGCAGTTCTTC.

This chain links TRBV30 with TRBJ1-6; 7 nucleotides match TRBD1. The CDR3 is 17 amino acids. The germline V gene has CDR1 GTSNPN and CDR2 SVGIG (reference sequence). V dropped 2 bases and J dropped 0; count of bases not matched to a gene: 7. CDR3 coding DNA: TGTGCCTGGAGTCCGGGACAGTCAAGCTCCTATAATTCACCCCTCCACTTT. It codes for CAWSPGQSSSYNSPLHF.

This chain joins TRBV30 and TRBJ1-3; no clear D gene. V was trimmed by 0 bases and J by 0 bases, leaving 18 bases between them. The CDR3 loop spans 18 amino acids. Germline CDR1 and CDR2: GTSNPN and SVGIG (reference sequence). Here the CDR3 reads CAWSVPAGNSISGNTIYF. CDR3 nucleotide sequence: TGTGCCTGGAGTGTACCGGCGGGAAACTCGATCTCTGGAAACACCATATATTTT.

The chain couples TRBV29-1 to TRBJ2-1; D unresolved. Germline assignment: CDR1 SQVTM and CDR2 ANQGSEA. This CDR3 is built from 13 residues. V lost 3 bases to trimming and J lost 10 bases, with 16 bases between them. CDR3 bases: TGCAGCGTTGAGGGTTTCAGTCCGCAGGAGCAGTTCTTC. Its translation is CSVEGFSPQEQFF.

This rearrangement joins TRBV4-1 to TRBJ2-7, with 8 bases lining up with TRBD1. Losses at the gene ends were 2 bases for V and 3 bases for J; bases not matched to a gene: 6. Germline CDR1 and CDR2: MGHRA and YSYEKL. CDR3 length: 15 residues. The CDR3 DNA is TGCGCCAGCAGCCAAATGGACAGGGATATCTACGAGCAGTACTTC. Translation: CASSQMDRDIYEQYF.

V is TRBV30 and J is TRBJ2-1; the match to TRBD2 covers 10 bases. Trimming removed 4 bases from V and 2 bases from J; junction bases left unmatched: 2. CDR3 length equals 14 residues. Germline V gives CDR1 GTSNPN, CDR2 SVGIG (reference sequence). CDR3 in amino acids: CAWNSGGPYNEQFF. The DNA for the CDR3 is TGTGCCTGGAATAGCGGGGGGCCCTACAATGAGCAGTTCTTC.

This clone has just a few counts. The J gene is TRBJ1-1, the V gene TRBV5-1; D is unclear. The CDR3 has 11 residues. Per germline, CDR1 SGHRS and CDR2 YFSETQ. Trimming cost V 6 bases and J 1 base, with 4 bases left between them. DNA of the CDR3: TGCGCCAGCAAACAGAACACTGAAGCTTTCTTT. It codes for CASKQNTEAFF.

The chain uses TRBV18 and TRBJ1-3; D not certain. The germline CDR1 and CDR2 sequences are KGHSH and LQKENI. Deletions cut 0 bases from V and 9 bases from J, with 12 bases between. The CDR3 totals 14 residues. The CDR3 here is CASSPPEPAPTIYF. The CDR3 region has the DNA TGTGCCAGCTCACCACCGGAACCCGCACCCACCATATATTTT.

This sequence joins TRBV15 and TRBJ2-3; 10 nucleotides agree with TRBD2. Germline assignment: CDR1 LNHNV and CDR2 YYDKDF (reference sequence). After removal of 0 bases from V and 2 bases from J, the junction contained 14 bases not matched to a gene. The CDR3 has 20 amino acids. CDR3 sequence: CATSRDARKAGGGHTDTQYF. In DNA, the CDR3 is TGTGCCACCAGCAGAGATGCTCGTAAAGCGGGAGGGGGGCACACAGATACGCAGTATTTT.

The chain carries TRBV2 and TRBJ1-6, with no clear D. Trimming cost V 2 bases and J 0 bases, with 11 bases left between them. Germline assignment: CDR1 SNHLY and CDR2 FYNNEI. CDR3 length: 17 amino acids. The chain's CDR3 is CASSESARSSYNSPLHF. Here the CDR3 DNA reads TGTGCCAGCAGTGAATCGGCACGGAGCTCCTATAATTCACCCCTCCACTTT.

The rearrangement uses TRBV19 and TRBJ1-1, with no clear D. The V end was cut by 4 bases, the J end by 0 bases, with 12 bases between. The CDR3 length is 15 residues. Germline lookup yields CDR1 LNHDA and CDR2 SQIVND (reference sequence). CDR3 protein: CASSKRRSLNTEAFF. CDR3 DNA sequence: TGTGCCAGTAGTAAGAGGCGGAGCTTGAACACTGAAGCTTTCTTT.

V gene TRBV6-5 combines with J gene TRBJ2-1; D is tentatively TRBD1 or TRBD2 (6 bases each). Germline V CDR1 and CDR2: MNHEY, SVGAGI. CDR3 length equals 13 residues. V lost 6 bases and J lost 8, with 14 bases in between. This chain's CDR3 is CASSTGGGHEQFF. The CDR3 nucleotides are TGTGCCAGCAGCACCGGGGGCGGCCATGAGCAGTTCTTC.

The CDR3 sequence is CASRGTANYGYTF. The CDR3 DNA is TGTGCCAGCAGGGGCACTGCTAACTATGGCTACACCTTC. The chain carries TRBV28 and TRBJ1-2; D not certain. This CDR3 comprises 13 residues. V was clipped by 6 bases and J by 0 bases, with 8 bases between them. The germline V gene has CDR1 MDHEN and CDR2 SYDVKM.

The genes are TRBV10-3 and TRBJ1-1; D is possibly TRBD1 (5 bases). Trimming took 2 bases from V and 7 from J, leaving 5 bases between them. The CDR3 is made up of 11 amino acids. CDR1 ENHRY and CDR2 SYGVKD come from the germline V gene. DNA for the CDR3: TGTGCCATCAGTGAGGGGGGTGAAGCTTTCTTT. Its translation is CAISEGGEAFF.

The chain uses TRBV5-4 and TRBJ1-5; TRBD1 matches at 8 bases. Trimming cost V 3 bases and J 7 bases; bases outside gene matches: 6. This CDR3 has 14 residues. Germline CDR1 SGHNT, CDR2 YYREEE (reference sequence). CDR3 coding DNA: TGTGCCAGCAGCTCTGGGACAGGACGCCAGCCCCAGCATTTT. Encoded protein: CASSSGTGRQPQHF.

J is TRBJ2-3 and V is TRBV27, with 7 bases fitting TRBD2. Germline assignment: CDR1 MNHEY and CDR2 SMNVEV (reference sequence). This CDR3 spans 17 amino acids. V was clipped by 3 bases and J by 7 bases; unmatched bases: 16. The CDR3 protein is CASSLSAGLVNPHTQYF. Here the CDR3 DNA reads TGTGCCAGCAGTTTGAGCGCCGGACTAGTCAACCCCCATACGCAGTATTTT.

The chain has TRBV10-3 and TRBJ2-3, with TRBD1 matching over 8 bases. The CDR3 length is 16 residues. CDR1 ENHRY and CDR2 SYGVKD come from the germline V gene. J lost 2 bases, V lost 2 bases, and 6 bases had no gene match. The CDR3 region is CAISEPGQGNTDTQYF. Written as DNA, the CDR3 is TGTGCCATCAGTGAGCCCGGACAGGGTAACACAGATACGCAGTATTTT.

The chain links TRBV28 to TRBJ1-5, with D possibly TRBD1 on 5 matching bases. V was cut by 2 bases and J by 4 bases, with 12 bases left in between. The CDR3 is 15 residues long. Germline V lookup: CDR1 MDHEN, CDR2 SYDVKM. The CDR3 is CASSLGGVYNQPQHF. For the CDR3, the DNA is TGTGCCAGCAGTTTAGGGGGAGTTTATAATCAGCCCCAGCATTTT.

The rearrangement uses TRBV28 and TRBJ2-3; 7 positions agree with TRBD2. The CDR3 is made up of 16 amino acids. Germline CDR1 MDHEN, CDR2 SYDVKM. CDR3 nucleotide sequence: TGTGCGGGAGGCCGAATGAGGGCGGGGGGCACAGATACGCAGTATTTT. Protein product: CAGGRMRAGGTDTQYF.

The chain has TRBV7-8 and TRBJ2-7; TRBD1 or TRBD2 may be the D gene (6 bases each). CDR1 is SGHVS, CDR2 FQNEAQ, per germline. The V end was cut by 4 bases, the J end by 0 bases, with 16 bases between. This CDR3 region has 16 residues. CDR3 in amino acids: CASSWRDTLISYEQYF. The DNA of the CDR3 is TGTGCCAGCAGCTGGCGGGACACTCTTATCTCCTACGAGCAGTACTTC. Using reference TRBV7-8 and TRBJ2-7 for the parts outside the CDR3, the full variable domain is GAGVSQSPRYKVAKRGQDVALRCDPISGHVSLFWYQQALGQGPEFLTYFQNEAQLDKSGLPSDRFFAERPEGSVSTLKIQRTQQEDSAVYLCASSWRDTLISYEQYFGPGTRLTVT.

The chain carries TRBV25-1 and TRBJ1-5; D gene ambiguous. This CDR3 is 14 amino acids long. Trimming took 3 bases from V and 7 from J, leaving 13 bases between them. Germline V gene data show CDR1 as MGHDK and CDR2 as SYGVNS. CDR3 protein: CASSEPGPGQPQHF. CDR3 coding DNA: TGTGCCAGCAGTGAGCCCGGCCCGGGGCAGCCCCAGCATTTT.

The chain has TRBV7-2 and TRBJ2-5; D unclear. The V end lost 0 bases, the J end lost 0 bases, and 8 bases lay between the germline ends. The CDR3 loop spans 15 amino acids. Germline V gene sequence: CDR1 SGHTA, CDR2 FQGNSA. In nucleotides, the CDR3 is TGTGCCAGCAGCTTAGCAGGCCAGTACCAAGAGACCCAGTACTTC. Translated: CASSLAGQYQETQYF.

The chain carries TRBV28 and TRBJ2-7, with TRBD2 matching 10 bases. V gave up 2 bases and J gave up 1 base; unmatched junction bases: 2. This CDR3 comprises 15 residues. CDR1 is MDHEN and CDR2 is SYDVKM in the germline V gene. The CDR3, as DNA: TGTGCCAGCAGTTTACCTAGCGGGGGTTCCTACGAGCAGTACTTC. Amino acid sequence: CASSLPSGGSYEQYF. Filled out from reference TRBV28 and TRBJ2-7, the complete variable domain reads DVKVTQSSRYLVKRTGEKVFLECVQDMDHENMFWYRQDPGLGLRLIYFSYDVKMKEKGDIPEGYSVSREKKERFSLILESASTNQTSMYLCASSLPSGGSYEQYFGPGTRLTVT.

The J gene is TRBJ2-4, the V gene TRBV2; TRBD2 aligns across 9 bases. The CDR3 is 17 residues long. Germline lookup yields CDR1 SNHLY and CDR2 FYNNEI. V dropped 1 base and J dropped 2; count of bases not matched to a gene: 6. The CDR3 nucleotides are TGTGCCAGCAGTGAAGTTGCGGGGGGGCTGTCCAAAAACATTCAGTACTTC. It encodes CASSEVAGGLSKNIQYF.